This T cell receptor beta chain was identified during a study of cytomegalovirus exposure and HLA in healthy donors. Findings and caveats of the study: In a later analysis, most CMV-associated TCR beta chains appeared HLA-restricted. For cytomegalovirus status, the classifier reportedly gave diagnoses with high specificity and sensitivity.

Both 60 Vbeta primers and 13 Jbeta primers went into the PCR. The table came from immunoSEQ multiplex PCR; TCRdb's copy has only in-frame clones and leaves some out. The data show 150,000 or so clones, 65% to 80% seen once. About this clone itself: Its matching antigen is unknown.

The CDR3 consists of 16 residues. Trimming pared 0 bases from V and 8 bases from J, leaving 17 bases between. Germline assignment: CDR1 MGHRA and CDR2 YSYEKL. The clonotype comes from a man aged 35 to 55 in good health and CMV-seropositive. Sequenced input: PBMCs. The chain uses TRBV4-1 and TRBJ2-1; the D gene is possibly TRBD2 (5 bases). In nucleotides, the CDR3 is TGCGCCAGCAGCCAAGATATTACGAGGGATTGCGATGAGCAGTTCTTC. Its translation: CASSQDITRDCDEQFF.